The 24 T cell receptor beta chains presented below share a single source sample, sequenced in a study of cytomegalovirus exposure and HLA in healthy donors. Primers included in the PCR were 60 Vbeta and 13 Jbeta primers. Profiled with immunoSEQ multiplex PCR; TCRdb holds only in-frame clones, not every one. The table includes approximately 180,000 clones, 75% to 80% detected once. Sequences were obtained from PBMCs. These receptors all stem from a man in his forties or fifties in good health and CMV-seropositive.

This clone has just a few counts. J is TRBJ1-2 and V is TRBV2, with a possible D match to TRBD1 (5 bases). This CDR3 has 12 residues. Trimming removed 6 bases from V and 8 bases from J, with 13 bases in between. Germline V gene sequence: CDR1 SNHLY, CDR2 FYNNEI. As DNA, the CDR3 is TGTGCCAGCAGCCAGCAGGGCTACGGCTACACCTTC. It is translated as CASSQQGYGYTF.

The chain employs TRBV5-1 and TRBJ1-5; D may be TRBD1 (5 bases). The CDR3 spans 13 residues. Trimming left V 2 bases short and J 6 bases short, with 9 bases between. Germline lookup yields CDR1 SGHRS and CDR2 YFSETQ. The CDR3 loop is CASSFYGGQPQHF. Written as DNA, the CDR3 is TGCGCCAGCAGCTTCTACGGGGGTCAGCCCCAGCATTTT.

This sequence joins TRBV27 and TRBJ2-1; TRBD1 might be the D (6 bases). This CDR3 has 15 amino acids. Germline V gene lookup returns CDR1 MNHEY and CDR2 SMNVEV (reference sequence). V gave up 6 bases and J gave up 4 bases, with 16 bases separating them. This chain's CDR3 is CASRRDGTNYNEQFF. The DNA for the CDR3 is TGTGCCAGCAGGAGAGACGGGACAAATTACAATGAGCAGTTCTTC.

To note about this clone: One junction end does not reproduce the germline sequence, and a read error may be involved. This chain links TRBV12-5 with TRBJ2-2; TRBD1 matches 7 bases. Germline V gene data show CDR1 as LGHNT and CDR2 as FRNRAP. The CDR3 covers 16 residues. CDR3 protein: CAGGLSRGFYPGELFF. The CDR3 nucleotides are TGTGCTGGTGGTTTGAGCAGGGGGTTTTACCCCGGGGAGCTGTTTTTT.

This clone was observed a single time. The genes are TRBV10-3 and TRBJ2-5, with a weak D call TRBD1 (6 bases). The germline V gene has CDR1 ENHRY and CDR2 SYGVKD. The CDR3 has 15 amino acids. Trimming took 0 bases from V and 5 from J, leaving 13 bases between them. The chain's CDR3 is CAISESDRPGETQYF. The CDR3 DNA reads TGTGCCATCAGTGAGTCTGACAGGCCGGGGGAGACCCAGTACTTC.

This chain joins TRBV14 and TRBJ2-1; 8 nucleotides agree with TRBD2. Per germline, CDR1 SGHDN and CDR2 FVKESK. This CDR3 contains 15 residues. With 2 bases clipped from V and 3 bases from J, the junction kept 3 bases outside the gene matches. The CDR3 nucleotides read TGTGCCAGCAGCCAACAAGCGGGAGTCTACAATGAGCAGTTCTTC. Translating it yields CASSQQAGVYNEQFF. Drawing the rest from reference TRBV14 and TRBJ2-1, the complete variable domain is EAGVTQFPSHSVIEKGQTVTLRCDPISGHDNLYWYRRVMGKEIKFLLHFVKESKQDESGMPNNRFLAERTGGTYSTLKVQPAELEDSGVYFCASSQQAGVYNEQFFGPGTRLTVL.

The chain links TRBV28 to TRBJ2-3; weak D call: TRBD2 (5 bases). Trimming cost V 5 bases and J 4 bases, with 13 bases left between them. CDR1 MDHEN and CDR2 SYDVKM come from the germline V gene. There are 14 residues in the CDR3. DNA for the CDR3: TGTGCCAGCAGTAGCCCTGGAGGCGCAGATACGCAGTATTTT. Its translation is CASSSPGGADTQYF. Variable domain in full (rest from reference TRBV28 and TRBJ2-3): DVKVTQSSRYLVKRTGEKVFLECVQDMDHENMFWYRQDPGLGLRLIYFSYDVKMKEKGDIPEGYSVSREKKERFSLILESASTNQTSMYLCASSSPGGADTQYFGPGTRLTVL.

This chain links TRBV5-4 with TRBJ2-1; possibly TRBD1 for D (6 bases). The V and J ends lost 4 bases and 3 bases respectively, with 8 bases between them. CDR1 is SGHNT and CDR2 is YYREEE in the germline V gene (reference sequence). This CDR3 region has 13 residues. CDR3 in DNA: TGTGCCAGCAGCCACAGGGTCTACAATGAGCAGTTCTTC. Amino acid sequence: CASSHRVYNEQFF.

In this sample, this clone turned up once. The chain couples TRBV7-6 to TRBJ2-1, with D hard to call. CDR1 and CDR2 (germline): SGHVS, FNYEAQ. The CDR3 contains 13 residues. Trimming took off 5 bases at V and 14 bases at J, with 19 bases between the two ends. In nucleotides, the CDR3 is TGTGCCAGCAGCCTCAATTACGGTTTCCCAAAGTTCTTC. Protein product: CASSLNYGFPKFF.

The chain links TRBV9 to TRBJ2-1; 8 bases agree with TRBD2. Germline V gene sequence: CDR1 SGDLS, CDR2 YYNGEE. Trimming removed 0 bases from V and 6 bases from J; junction bases left unmatched: 8. The CDR3 has 16 residues. CDR3 DNA sequence: TGTGCCAGCAGCGTAGACCGCGGGAGGAGGGGCAATGAGCAGTTCTTC. The encoded protein is CASSVDRGRRGNEQFF.

The genes are TRBV28 and TRBJ2-3; tentatively, D is TRBD1 (5 bases). Germline CDR1 reads MDHEN; CDR2 reads SYDVKM. The CDR3 contains 17 residues. V lost 4 bases, J lost 0 bases, and 17 bases lay in between. The DNA for the CDR3 is TGTGCCAGCAGTTCCACAGGATTTGCGCCTAGCACAGATACGCAGTATTTT. This codes for CASSSTGFAPSTDTQYF.

The chain employs TRBV5-1 and TRBJ2-5; TRBD1 matches at 9 bases. The CDR3 totals 16 residues. V shed 2 bases, J shed 5 bases, and the junction held 10 bases outside the gene matches. Germline CDR1 reads SGHRS; CDR2 reads YFSETQ. In DNA, the CDR3 is TGCGCCAGCAGCTTTAATCCGGGACAGGGTTCGGAGACCCAGTACTTC. Protein product: CASSFNPGQGSETQYF.

For this clone: The germline gene is not matched at one end of the junction; a read error may be the cause. J is TRBJ2-4 and V is TRBV7-9; 7 nucleotides agree with TRBD2. This CDR3 region has 13 residues. The germline gives CDR1 SEHNR, CDR2 FQNEAQ (reference sequence). The CDR3 reads CASSFERGNSQYF. The CDR3 nucleotides are TGTGCCAGCAGCTTTGAGCGGGGAAACAGTCAGTACTTC.

The chain uses TRBV6-6 and TRBJ1-5, with 9 bases identical to TRBD1. CDR1 MNHNY and CDR2 SVGAGI come from the germline V gene (reference sequence). Unmatched junction bases numbered 6, after V lost 4 bases and J lost 2 bases. The CDR3 is 16 residues long. CDR3 DNA: TGTGCCAGCAGTTCCGGGACAGGGTTTCGCAATCAGCCCCAGCATTTT. As protein: CASSSGTGFRNQPQHF.

V is TRBV7-2 and J is TRBJ2-7; 12 positions agree with TRBD2. Germline CDR1 reads SGHTA; CDR2 reads FQGNSA. After removal of 0 bases from V and 6 bases from J, the junction contained 6 bases not matched to a gene. The CDR3 spans 16 residues. The CDR3 loop reads CASSLAPGLAGLEQYF. DNA of the CDR3: TGTGCCAGCAGCTTAGCGCCGGGACTAGCGGGCCTCGAGCAGTACTTC.

This sequence joins TRBV7-8 and TRBJ2-1, with 9 nucleotides matching TRBD2. The CDR3 has 15 amino acids. After removal of 3 bases from V and 3 bases from J, the junction contained 3 bases not matched to a gene. Per the germline V gene, CDR1 is SGHVS and CDR2 is FQNEAQ. The CDR3 DNA reads TGTGCCAGCAGCTTGAATAGCGGGAGCTACAATGAGCAGTTCTTC. It is translated as CASSLNSGSYNEQFF.

The genes are TRBV5-1 and TRBJ2-5; no reliable D call. The germline V gene has CDR1 SGHRS and CDR2 YFSETQ. Between the trimmed V and J ends, which lost 4 bases and 5 bases, there was a span of 12 bases. The CDR3 is made up of 13 amino acids. CDR3: CASSRWSGETQYF. CDR3 nucleotides: TGCGCCAGCAGCCGATGGTCCGGGGAGACCCAGTACTTC.

This chain joins TRBV29-1 and TRBJ1-1; 7 nucleotides agree with TRBD1. This CDR3 has 12 amino acids. Trimming removed 3 bases from V and 6 bases from J; junction bases left unmatched: 4. Germline-derived CDR1 and CDR2 are SQVTM and ANQGSEA. Here the CDR3 DNA reads TGCAGCGTTGACTTCGGGACAGCTGAAGCTTTCTTT. The encoded protein is CSVDFGTAEAFF. Full variable domain (missing parts from reference TRBV29-1 and TRBJ1-1): SAVISQKPSRDICQRGTSLTIQCQVDSQVTMMFWYRQQPGQSLTLIATANQGSEATYESGFVIDKFPISRPNLTFSTLTVSNMSPEDSSIYLCSVDFGTAEAFFGQGTRLTVV.

This clone came up once. V usage is TRBV19 and J usage is TRBJ1-1, with 10 nucleotides matching TRBD1. This CDR3 comprises 14 residues. With V trimmed by 6 bases and J by 3 bases, 4 bases remained unmatched. The germline gives CDR1 LNHDA, CDR2 SQIVND (reference sequence). CDR3 protein: CASRSGTGDTEAFF. In nucleotides, the CDR3 is TGTGCCAGTAGATCAGGGACAGGGGACACTGAAGCTTTCTTT.

The chain uses TRBV18 and TRBJ2-5; D not certain. V lost 2 bases and J lost 5, with 15 bases in between. The CDR3 covers 15 residues. Germline lookup yields CDR1 KGHSH and CDR2 LQKENI. The CDR3 DNA follows: TGTGCCAGCTCACCAATCCCCCGGGTTGGGGAGACCCAGTACTTC. It is translated as CASSPIPRVGETQYF.

As regards this clone: The junction differs from germline at one of its ends, possibly a read error. The CDR3 here is CAGSKQGWTEAFF. Written as DNA, the CDR3 is TGTGCCGGCAGCAAACAGGGGTGGACTGAAGCTTTCTTT. V is TRBV5-4 and J is TRBJ1-1; 7 bases align to TRBD1. Germline CDR1 is SGHNT and CDR2 is YYREEE (reference sequence). CDR3 length: 13 amino acids. Drawing the rest from reference TRBV5-4 and TRBJ1-1, the complete variable domain is ETGVTQSPTHLIKTRGQQVTLRCSSQSGHNTVSWYQQALGQGPQFIFQYYREEENGRGNFPPRFSGLQFPNYSSELNVNALELDDSALYLCAGSKQGWTEAFFGQGTRLTVV.

The V gene is TRBV19, the J gene TRBJ2-3, with TRBD2 matching 10 bases. The trim removed 3 bases at V and 4 bases at J, leaving 10 bases unmatched. This CDR3 is 17 amino acids long. CDR1 and CDR2 (germline): LNHDA, SQIVND (reference sequence). This CDR3 is CASSIGASGSKADTQYF. As DNA, the CDR3 is TGTGCCAGTAGTATTGGGGCTAGCGGGAGTAAAGCAGATACGCAGTATTTT.

This rearrangement joins TRBV19 to TRBJ1-4; perhaps TRBD1 as D (5 bases). There are 14 residues in the CDR3. The ends were cut back, 5 bases at V and 8 bases at J, with 15 bases in the middle. CDR1 and CDR2 (germline): LNHDA, SQIVND (reference sequence). CDR3 bases: TGTGCCAGTAGTCAAAGGGACTTTGAAGAAAAACTGTTTTTT. Encoded protein: CASSQRDFEEKLFF. The whole variable domain, remainder taken from reference TRBV19 and TRBJ1-4, is DGGITQSPKYLFRKEGQNVTLSCEQNLNHDAMYWYRQDPGQGLRLIYYSQIVNDFQKGDIAEGYSVSREKKESFPLTVTSAQKNPTAFYLCASSQRDFEEKLFFGSGTQLSVL.

The chain employs TRBV6-5 and TRBJ1-4; D is possibly TRBD1 (6 bases). Germline V gives CDR1 MNHEY, CDR2 SVGAGI. The CDR3 spans 15 residues. Trimming cost V 6 bases and J 4 bases, with 15 bases left between them. The CDR3 bases are TGTGCCAGCAGAAACCCCGGACAGAGTAATGAAAAACTGTTTTTT. It codes for CASRNPGQSNEKLFF.